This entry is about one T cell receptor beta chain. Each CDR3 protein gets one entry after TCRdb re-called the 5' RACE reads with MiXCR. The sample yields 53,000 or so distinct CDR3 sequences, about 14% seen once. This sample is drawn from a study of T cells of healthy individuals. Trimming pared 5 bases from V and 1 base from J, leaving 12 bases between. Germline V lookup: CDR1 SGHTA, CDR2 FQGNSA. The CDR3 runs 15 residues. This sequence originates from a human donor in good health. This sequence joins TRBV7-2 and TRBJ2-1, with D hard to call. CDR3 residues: CASSQERISYNEQFF. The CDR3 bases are TGTGCCAGCAGCCAAGAGAGAATTTCCTACAATGAGCAGTTCTTC. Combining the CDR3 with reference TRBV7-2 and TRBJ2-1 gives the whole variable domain GAGVSQSPSNKVTEKGKDVELRCDPISGHTALYWYRQSLGQGLEFLIYFQGNSAPDKSGLPSDRFSAERTGGSVSTLTIQRTQQEDSAVYLCASSQERISYNEQFFGPGTRLTVL.